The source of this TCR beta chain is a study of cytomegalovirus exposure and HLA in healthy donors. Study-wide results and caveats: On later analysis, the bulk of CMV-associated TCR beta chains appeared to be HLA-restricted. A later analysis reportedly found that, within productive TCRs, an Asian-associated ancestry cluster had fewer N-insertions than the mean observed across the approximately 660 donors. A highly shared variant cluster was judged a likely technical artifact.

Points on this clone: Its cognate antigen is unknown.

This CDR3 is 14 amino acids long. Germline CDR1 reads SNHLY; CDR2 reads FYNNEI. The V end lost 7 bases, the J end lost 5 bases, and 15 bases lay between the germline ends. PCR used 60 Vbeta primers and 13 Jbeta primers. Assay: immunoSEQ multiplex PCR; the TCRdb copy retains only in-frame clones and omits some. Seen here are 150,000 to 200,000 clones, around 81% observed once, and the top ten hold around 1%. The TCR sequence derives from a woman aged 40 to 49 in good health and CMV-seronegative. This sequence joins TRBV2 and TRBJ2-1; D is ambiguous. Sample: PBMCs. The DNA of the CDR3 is TGTGCCAGCACCTTGACAACCCTCAACAATGAGCAGTTCTTC. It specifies CASTLTTLNNEQFF.